This entry describes one TCR beta chain. What it recognizes is unknown. The sample is drawn from a study of shared clonotypes between healthy human individuals. Study-wide results and caveats: Naive subsets, compared against memory subsets, generally had larger estimated richness values. Represented diversity (both genetic and exposure-history) was limited by the small number of donors. Researchers sampled only blood; tissue repertoires likely differ.

The CDR3 consists of 13 residues. The germline V gene encodes CDR1 MDHEN and CDR2 SYDVKM. V shed 4 bases, J shed 2 bases, and the junction held 1 base outside the gene matches. This was a deep-level run. This table comes from immunoSEQ multiplex PCR, and its TCRdb copy is limited to in-frame clones, with some not included. Of fewer than 2.5 million clones in the sample, 93% are singletons; the top ten hold approximately 0.35%. The receptor comes from a man aged 18 to 30 in good health. Some clones in this sample may be carry-over from other donors' samples. The specimen was naive CD4+ T cells from PBMCs. Subset indicated: CD45RA+ positively selected. The chain employs TRBV28 and TRBJ1-2, with 7 bases aligning to TRBD1. This chain's CDR3 is CASSWGQNYGYTF. In DNA form, the CDR3 reads TGTGCCAGCAGTTGGGGACAGAACTATGGCTACACCTTC.